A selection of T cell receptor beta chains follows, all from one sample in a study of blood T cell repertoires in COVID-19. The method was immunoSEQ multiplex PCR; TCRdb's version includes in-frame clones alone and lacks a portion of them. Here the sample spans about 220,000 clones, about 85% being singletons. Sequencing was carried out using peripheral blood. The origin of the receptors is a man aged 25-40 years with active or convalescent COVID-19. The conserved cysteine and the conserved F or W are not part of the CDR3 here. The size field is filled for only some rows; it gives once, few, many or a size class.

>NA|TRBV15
ATVDRAETQY
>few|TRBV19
ASSPEQGATLPSNQPQH
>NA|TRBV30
AWSEGQKYYGYT
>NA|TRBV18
ASSPERQSSYNEQF
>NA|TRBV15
ATSRAGNNEQF
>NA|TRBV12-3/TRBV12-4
ASSLGDYPV
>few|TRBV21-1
ASSKAPGHGGYT
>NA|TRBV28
ASSSPGTPADYGYT
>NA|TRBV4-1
ASSGGGLNTEAF
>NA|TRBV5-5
ASSLEAARVHGYT
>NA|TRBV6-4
ASSANSNQPQH
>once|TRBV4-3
ASSQDPGGGWDYGYT
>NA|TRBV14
ASSPHSGRVEDTGELF